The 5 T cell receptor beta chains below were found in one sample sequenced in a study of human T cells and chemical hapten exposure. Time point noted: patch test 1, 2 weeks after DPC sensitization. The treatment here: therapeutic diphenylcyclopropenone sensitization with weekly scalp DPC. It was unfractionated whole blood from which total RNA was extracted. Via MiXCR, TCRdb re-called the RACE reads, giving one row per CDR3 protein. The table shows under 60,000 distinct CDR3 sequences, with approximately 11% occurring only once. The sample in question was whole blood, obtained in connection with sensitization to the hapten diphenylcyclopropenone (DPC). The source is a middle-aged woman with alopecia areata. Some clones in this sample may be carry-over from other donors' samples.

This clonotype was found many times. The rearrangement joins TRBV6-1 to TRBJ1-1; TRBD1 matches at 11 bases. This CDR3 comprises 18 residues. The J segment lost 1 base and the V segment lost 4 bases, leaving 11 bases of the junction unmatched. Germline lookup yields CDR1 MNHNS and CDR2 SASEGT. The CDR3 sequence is CASSVIPGTGGGNTEAFF. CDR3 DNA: TGTGCCAGCAGTGTTATCCCCGGGACAGGGGGAGGGAACACTGAAGCTTTCTTT.

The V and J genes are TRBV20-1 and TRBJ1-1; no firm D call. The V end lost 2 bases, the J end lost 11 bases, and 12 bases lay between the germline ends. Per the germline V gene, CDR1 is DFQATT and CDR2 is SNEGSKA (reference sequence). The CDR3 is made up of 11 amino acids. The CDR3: CSARLGFGAFF. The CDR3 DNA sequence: TGCAGTGCTAGACTGGGATTTGGGGCTTTCTTT.

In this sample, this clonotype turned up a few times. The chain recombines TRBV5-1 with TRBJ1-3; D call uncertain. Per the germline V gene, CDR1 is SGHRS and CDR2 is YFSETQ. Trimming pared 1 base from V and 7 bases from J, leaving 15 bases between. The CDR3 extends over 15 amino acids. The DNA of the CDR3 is TGCGCCAGCAGCTTGAGTCGGGATCGAGCGAACACCATATATTTT. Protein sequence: CASSLSRDRANTIYF. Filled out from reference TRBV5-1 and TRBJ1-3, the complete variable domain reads KAGVTQTPRYLIKTRGQQVTLSCSPISGHRSVSWYQQTPGQGLQFLFEYFSETQRNKGNFPGRFSGRQFSNSRSEMNVSTLELGDSALYLCASSLSRDRANTIYFGEGSWLTVV.

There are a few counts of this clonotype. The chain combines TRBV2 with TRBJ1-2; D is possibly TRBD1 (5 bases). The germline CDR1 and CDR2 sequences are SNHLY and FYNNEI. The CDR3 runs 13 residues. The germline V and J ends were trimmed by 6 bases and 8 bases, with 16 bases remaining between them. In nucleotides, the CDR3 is TGTGCCAGCAGAGCCCTCAGAGAGGGGGGCTACACCTTC. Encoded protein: CASRALREGGYTF.

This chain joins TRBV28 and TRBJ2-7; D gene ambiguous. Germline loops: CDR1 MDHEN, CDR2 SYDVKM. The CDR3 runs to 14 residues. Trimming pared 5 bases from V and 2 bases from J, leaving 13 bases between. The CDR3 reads CASSQPTGTYEQYF. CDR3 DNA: TGTGCCAGCAGTCAGCCGACGGGTACCTACGAGCAGTACTTC.